These T cell receptor beta chains were read from a single sample in a study of shared clonotypes between healthy human individuals. Sequencing was performed with immunoSEQ multiplex PCR; in TCRdb, only in-frame clones are kept and a portion is missing. The sample yields over 2 million clones, about 95% seen once. Sequenced sample: naive CD4+ T cells sorted from blood. The receptors shown here come from a man in his late teens or twenties in good health. The CDR3 runs from the conserved cysteine through the conserved F or W. D genes are given only for firm matches. Only some rows state a clone size, as once, few, many or a class for expanded clones.

TRBV6-1	.	TRBJ2-7	.	CASREEGSYEQYF	TGTGCCAGCAGAGAGGAGGGCTCCTACGAGCAGTACTTC
TRBV18	.	TRBJ1-1	.	CASSPPNRVAEAFF	TGTGCCAGCTCACCGCCGAACAGGGTCGCTGAAGCTTTCTTT
TRBV5-4	.	TRBJ2-3	.	CASSSSTGDPLDTQYF	TGTGCCAGCAGCTCCTCGACAGGAGATCCCCTAGATACGCAGTATTTT
TRBV9	.	TRBJ2-2	.	CASSVEGGGELFF	TGTGCCAGCAGCGTAGAAGGGGGCGGGGAGCTGTTTTTT
TRBV2	TRBD1	TRBJ2-7	.	CATAGTGYYEQYF	TGTGCTACGGCCGGGACAGGGTACTACGAGCAGTACTTC
TRBV7-2	.	TRBJ2-5	.	CASSTMISGGETQYF	TGTGCCAGCAGCACGATGATTAGTGGCGGGGAGACCCAGTACTTC
TRBV6-5	TRBD1	TRBJ1-4	.	CASSRTGTNEKLFF	TGTGCCAGCAGCAGGACAGGGACTAATGAAAAACTGTTTTTT
TRBV6-5	.	TRBJ2-7	.	CASRSSREHYEQYF	TGTGCCAGCAGATCCAGCAGGGAGCACTACGAGCAGTACTTC
TRBV2	TRBD2	TRBJ2-2	.	CASSPRLAHTGELFF	TGTGCCAGCAGCCCCCGACTAGCGCACACCGGGGAGCTGTTTTTT
TRBV18	TRBD2	TRBJ2-1	.	CAIPGPSGRVDGEQFF	TGTGCCATCCCAGGACCAAGCGGGAGGGTTGATGGTGAGCAGTTCTTC
TRBV6-5	.	TRBJ2-7	.	CASSYSSAQDYEQYF	TGTGCCAGCAGTTACTCGAGTGCCCAGGACTACGAGCAGTACTTC
TRBV2	.	TRBJ1-2	.	CASSEAGAGGYTF	TGTGCCAGCAGTGAAGCGGGGGCGGGAGGCTACACCTTC
TRBV5-8	TRBD2	TRBJ2-7	.	CASSLSGGNKGPYEQYF	TGTGCCAGCAGCTTATCGGGGGGAAACAAGGGGCCCTACGAGCAGTACTTC
TRBV18	.	TRBJ2-7	once	CASSPIGTDYEQYF	TGTGCCAGCTCACCGATCGGGACGGACTACGAGCAGTACTTC
TRBV19	.	TRBJ2-3	.	CASRDGPTDTQYF	TGTGCCAGCCGGGACGGGCCCACAGATACGCAGTATTTT
TRBV5-6	.	TRBJ2-1	.	CASSLGRSPEQFF	TGTGCCAGCAGCTTAGGACGATCCCCAGAGCAGTTCTTC
TRBV6-5	.	TRBJ2-1	.	CASNGLQPNEQFF	TGTGCCAGCAATGGGTTGCAACCCAATGAGCAGTTCTTC
TRBV9	.	TRBJ1-3	.	CASSPHYSGNTIYF	TGTGCCAGCAGCCCCCACTACTCTGGAAACACCATATATTTT
TRBV30	TRBD1	TRBJ1-2	.	CAWGTGARYGYTF	TGTGCCTGGGGGACAGGGGCTAGGTATGGCTACACCTTC
TRBV27	TRBD1	TRBJ1-6	.	CASTTGTGIYSPLHF	TGTGCCAGTACTACCGGGACAGGGATTTATTCACCCCTCCACTTT
TRBV7-9	TRBD1	TRBJ2-5	.	CASSLAGTGGGETQYF	TGTGCCAGCAGCTTAGCTGGGACAGGGGGCGGAGAGACCCAGTACTTC
TRBV4-1	TRBD2	TRBJ2-1	.	CASSQDRRTSGRTQFF	TGCGCCAGCAGCCAAGATCGGAGGACTAGCGGGAGAACCCAGTTCTTC
TRBV19	.	TRBJ1-2	.	CASSIGAGYGYTF	TGTGCCAGTAGTATAGGGGCAGGGTATGGCTACACCTTC
TRBV10-3	.	TRBJ1-5	.	CATSALDTSNQPQHF	TGTGCCACCAGTGCCTTGGACACTAGCAATCAGCCCCAGCATTTT
TRBV10-3	.	TRBJ1-2	.	CAISRQVKGGYTF	TGTGCCATCAGTAGACAGGTTAAAGGAGGCTACACCTTC
TRBV11-3	TRBD1	TRBJ2-1	once	CASSFGTGTNEQFF	TGTGCCAGCAGCTTTGGGACAGGGACGAATGAGCAGTTCTTC
TRBV10-3	.	TRBJ1-5	.	CAISEDKVQPQHF	TGTGCCATCAGTGAGGACAAAGTTCAGCCCCAGCATTTT
TRBV30	.	TRBJ1-2	once	CAWRNWGVGGYTF	TGTGCCTGGAGAAACTGGGGGGTAGGTGGCTACACCTTC
TRBV5-6	.	TRBJ2-7	.	CASSLGIFLDSYEQYF	TGTGCCAGCAGCTTGGGCATTTTCCTAGATAGCTACGAGCAGTACTTC
TRBV19	TRBD1	TRBJ1-5	once	CASSGQGLGNQPQHF	TGTGCCAGCTCGGGACAGGGGCTCGGCAATCAGCCCCAGCATTTT
TRBV5-1	TRBD1	TRBJ1-1	once	CASRSTGLVNTEAFF	TGCGCCAGCAGATCGACAGGGCTGGTTAACACTGAAGCTTTCTTT
TRBV4-1	.	TRBJ2-7	.	CASSQDEGEGYEQYF	TGCGCCAGCAGCCAAGATGAGGGGGAGGGCTACGAGCAGTACTTC
TRBV7-8	TRBD1	TRBJ2-7	.	CASSLGGQTYEQYF	TGTGCCAGCAGCTTAGGGGGACAGACCTACGAGCAGTACTTC
TRBV5-1	.	TRBJ1-1	.	CASSLDKNTEAFF	TGCGCCAGCAGCCTTGACAAGAACACTGAAGCTTTCTTT
TRBV11-2	TRBD2	TRBJ2-7	.	CASSFPGTSFYEQYF	TGTGCCAGCAGCTTTCCCGGGACTAGCTTCTACGAGCAGTACTTC
TRBV4-3	TRBD2	TRBJ2-7	.	CASSQEQRGYEQYF	TGCGCCAGCAGCCAAGAACAGCGGGGCTACGAGCAGTACTTC
TRBV7-2	TRBD2	TRBJ2-1	.	CASSLVRTSGNNEQFF	TGTGCCAGCAGCTTAGTACGAACTAGCGGTAACAATGAGCAGTTCTTC
TRBV5-1	.	TRBJ2-7	once	CASSILAGTDYEQYF	TGCGCCAGCAGCATCTTAGCGGGGACAGACTACGAGCAGTACTTC
TRBV27	TRBD1	TRBJ1-1	.	CASSTQTGASTEAFF	TGTGCCAGCAGTACCCAGACAGGGGCCTCCACTGAAGCTTTCTTT
TRBV29-1	.	TRBJ2-2	.	CSVVGFNTGELFF	TGCAGCGTAGTTGGTTTCAACACCGGGGAGCTGTTTTTT
TRBV7-8	TRBD1	TRBJ2-7	.	CASSWDRAYEQYF	TGTGCCAGCAGCTGGGACAGGGCCTACGAGCAGTACTTC
TRBV4-1	TRBD1	TRBJ2-7	.	CASSQNDRAREMPYF	TGCGCCAGCAGCCAAAACGACAGGGCCCGAGAAATGCCGTACTTC
TRBV6-1	TRBD2	TRBJ2-2	.	CASSEPSGRNTGELFF	TGTGCCAGCAGTGAACCTAGCGGGAGGAACACCGGGGAGCTGTTTTTT
TRBV5-3	.	TRBJ2-3	.	CARSLPAVELCHTDTQYF	TGTGCCAGAAGCTTGCCCGCCGTTGAGCTATGTCACACAGATACGCAGTATTTT
TRBV4-1	.	TRBJ1-1	.	CASSQDPGTRREAFF	TGCGCCAGCAGCCAAGATCCTGGGACCCGGCGCGAAGCTTTCTTT
TRBV27	TRBD2	TRBJ2-1	.	CASSLYRSGGVNEQFF	TGTGCCAGCAGTTTATACAGGAGCGGGGGGGTAAATGAGCAGTTCTTC
TRBV28	TRBD1	TRBJ1-5	.	CASVTGNQPQHF	TGTGCCAGCGTGACAGGGAATCAGCCCCAGCATTTT
TRBV5-4	.	TRBJ1-4	.	CASSLGPNEKLFF	TGTGCCAGCAGCTTAGGGCCTAATGAAAAACTGTTTTTT
TRBV2	.	TRBJ1-6	.	CASTRNSPLHF	TGTGCCAGCACCCGTAATTCACCCCTCCACTTT
TRBV9	.	TRBJ2-1	.	CASSVMEGPYNEQFF	TGTGCCAGCAGCGTAATGGAGGGACCGTACAATGAGCAGTTCTTC
TRBV5-8	.	TRBJ2-4	.	CASSLEGTFSNIQYF	TGTGCCAGCAGCTTGGAAGGGACTTTCTCAAACATTCAGTACTTC
TRBV28	TRBD1	TRBJ2-7	.	CASSWSRTGGYEQYF	TGTGCCAGCAGCTGGTCCAGGACAGGGGGTTACGAGCAGTACTTC
TRBV28	.	TRBJ2-1	.	CASSLEGSPSSYNEQFF	TGTGCCAGCAGTTTAGAAGGCAGCCCGAGCTCCTACAATGAGCAGTTCTTC
TRBV6-1	.	TRBJ2-5	.	CASTVSVGQQETQYF	TGTGCCAGCACCGTAAGCGTAGGACAGCAAGAGACCCAGTACTTC
TRBV6-1	TRBD1	TRBJ1-1	.	CASSTDRAAFF	TGTGCCAGCAGTACGGACAGGGCAGCTTTCTTT